This TCR beta chain emerged from a study of technical replicates of blood from a few donors. Using immunoSEQ multiplex PCR, the repertoire was profiled, and TCRdb retains in-frame clones only, with some absent. The sample holds approximately 69,000 clones; almost 98% are singletons and the top ten take roughly 0.19%. The CDR3 spans 12 residues. Looked up from germline, CDR1 is MNHEY and CDR2 is SMNVEV (reference sequence). V lost 6 bases, J lost 3 bases, and 2 bases stayed unmatched. The TCR comes from a human donor in good health. The rearrangement links TRBV27 to TRBJ2-7; 7 bases are shared with TRBD1. Material for sequencing was T cells isolated from PBMCs. CDR3: CASSDRDYEQYF. Written as DNA, the CDR3 is TGTGCCAGCAGCGACAGGGACTACGAGCAGTACTTC.